In its sample, the clone carrying this T cell receptor (beta chain) was seen once. This specimen comes from a study of blood T cell repertoires in COVID-19. The data were produced by immunoSEQ multiplex PCR, yet TCRdb's version contains in-frame clones alone and is incomplete. This table holds about 150,000 clones, 87% found once. Trimming stripped 0 bases from V and 1 base from J, with 7 bases between. Looked up from germline, CDR1 is MGHRA and CDR2 is YSYEKL. The CDR3 is made up of 15 amino acids. The chain carries TRBV4-1 and TRBJ1-3, with D unresolved. Material for sequencing was PBMCs or T cells enriched from blood (not recorded which). The clonotype comes from a woman in her 40s who had been exposed to COVID-19. The DNA for the CDR3 is TGCGCCAGCAGCCAAGAGGCAGGATCTGGAAACACCATATATTTT. Its translation is CASSQEAGSGNTIYF.